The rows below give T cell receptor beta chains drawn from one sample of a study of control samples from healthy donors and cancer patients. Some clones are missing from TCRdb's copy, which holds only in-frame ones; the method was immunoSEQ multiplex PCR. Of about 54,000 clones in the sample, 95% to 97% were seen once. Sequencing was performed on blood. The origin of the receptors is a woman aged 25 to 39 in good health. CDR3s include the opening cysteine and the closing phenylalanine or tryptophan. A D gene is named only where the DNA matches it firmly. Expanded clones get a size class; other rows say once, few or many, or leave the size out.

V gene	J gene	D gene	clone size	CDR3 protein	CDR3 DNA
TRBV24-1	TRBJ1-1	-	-	CATSDRLNTEAFF	TGTGCCACCAGTGACCGTTTGAACACTGAAGCTTTCTTT
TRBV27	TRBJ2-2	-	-	CASSPERPDAGELFF	TGTGCCAGCAGCCCGGAGAGGCCGGACGCCGGGGAGCTGTTTTTT
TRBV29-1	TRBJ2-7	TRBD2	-	CSVGRGLGGEQYF	TGCAGCGTTGGCCGGGGACTAGGGGGCGAGCAGTACTTC
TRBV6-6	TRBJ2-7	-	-	CASSPVNGGEQYF	TGTGCCAGCAGTCCCGTTAACGGGGGCGAGCAGTACTTC
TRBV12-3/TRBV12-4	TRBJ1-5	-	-	CAQGQNSNQPQHF	TGTGCCCAGGGTCAGAATAGCAATCAGCCCCAGCATTTT
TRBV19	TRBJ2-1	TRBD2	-	CASSNIAGGPIEQFF	TGTGCCAGTAGTAACATAGCGGGAGGGCCTATTGAGCAGTTCTTC
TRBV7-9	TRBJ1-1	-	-	CASSLATGVTEAFF	TGTGCCAGCAGCTTAGCAACCGGAGTCACTGAAGCTTTCTTT
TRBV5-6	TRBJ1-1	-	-	CASSLGWRTEAFF	TGTGCCAGCAGCTTGGGCTGGCGCACTGAAGCTTTCTTT
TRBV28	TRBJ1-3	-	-	CASTGTFEVNTIYF	TGTGCCAGCACAGGGACCTTCGAGGTCAACACCATATATTTT
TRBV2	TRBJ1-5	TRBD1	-	CASSEQGVPGPQHF	TGTGCCAGCAGTGAACAGGGGGTCCCAGGGCCCCAGCATTTT
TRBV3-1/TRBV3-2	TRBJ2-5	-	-	CASSQVILETQYF	TGTGCCAGCAGCCAAGTAATTCTGGAGACCCAGTACTTC
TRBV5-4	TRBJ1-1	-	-	CASRSREATEAFF	TGTGCCAGCAGGTCGCGGGAGGCCACTGAAGCTTTCTTT
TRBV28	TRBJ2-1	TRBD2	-	CASSLRDYSYNEQFF	TGTGCCAGCAGTTTACGGGACTACTCCTACAATGAGCAGTTCTTC
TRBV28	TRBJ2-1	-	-	CASSFSPAEQFF	TGTGCCAGCAGTTTCAGTCCGGCAGAGCAGTTCTTC
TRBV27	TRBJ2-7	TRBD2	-	CASSLGLANEQYF	TGTGCCAGCAGTTTGGGACTAGCTAACGAGCAGTACTTC
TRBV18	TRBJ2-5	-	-	CASSPLGVTRGRSSQETQYF	TGTGCCAGCTCACCTTTAGGGGTCACCCGAGGAAGGTCCTCTCAAGAGACCCAGTACTTC
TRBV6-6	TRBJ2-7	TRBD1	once	CASRQTGDDYEQYF	TGTGCCAGCCGCCAGACAGGGGATGACTACGAGCAGTACTTC
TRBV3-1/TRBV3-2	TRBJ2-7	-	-	CASSHANYEQYF	TGTGCCAGCAGCCACGCAAATTACGAGCAGTACTTC
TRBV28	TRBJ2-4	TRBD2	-	CASSPIYSGGRLGGNIQYF	TGTGCCAGCAGTCCCATATATTCGGGCGGGAGGTTAGGCGGGAACATTCAGTACTTC
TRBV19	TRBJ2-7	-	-	CASPLVRSSYEQYF	TGTGCCAGCCCCCTTGTTCGGAGCTCCTACGAGCAGTACTTC
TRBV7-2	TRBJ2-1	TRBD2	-	CASSSVAGGPNEQFF	TGTGCCAGCAGTTCCGTAGCGGGAGGGCCCAATGAGCAGTTCTTC
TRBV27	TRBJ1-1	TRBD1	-	CASSRGDREVTEAFF	TGTGCCAGCAGTAGGGGGGACAGGGAGGTCACTGAAGCTTTCTTT
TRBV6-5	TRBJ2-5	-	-	CASREISAGSYF	TGTGCCAGCAGGGAGATCTCGGCCGGGTCGTACTTC
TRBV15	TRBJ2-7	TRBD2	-	CATSRVLAGPNGEQYF	TGTGCCACCAGCAGAGTCCTAGCGGGACCCAACGGCGAGCAGTACTTC
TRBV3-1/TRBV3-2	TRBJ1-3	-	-	CASSPNPGATGNTIYF	TGTGCCAGCAGCCCTAACCCGGGCGCGACTGGAAACACCATATATTTT
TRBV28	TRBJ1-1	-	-	CASSRTPTVNTEAFF	TGTGCCAGCAGTCGCACCCCAACAGTGAACACTGAAGCTTTCTTT
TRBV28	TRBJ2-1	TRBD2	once	CASTGLVGEQFF	TGTGCCAGCACCGGACTAGTAGGTGAGCAGTTCTTC
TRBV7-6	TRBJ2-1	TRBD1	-	CASSLWTGAPNEQFF	TGTGCCAGCAGCCTCTGGACAGGGGCGCCCAATGAGCAGTTCTTC